These 16 T cell receptor beta chains were all obtained from the same sample, sequenced in a study of OX40 agonist ivuxolimab in advanced cancers. The protocol was immunoSEQ multiplex PCR, while the TCRdb copy is restricted to in-frame clones and leaves out a portion. The sample yields 90,000 to 100,000 clones, around 85% seen once. The specimen was CD4+ or CD8+ T cells sorted from blood, collected in a trial of the OX40 agonist ivuxolimab. The receptors were sampled from an adult with an advanced solid tumor such as melanoma, head and neck, liver or kidney cancer.

The V gene is TRBV28, the J gene TRBJ2-5; 8 bases are shared with TRBD1. The CDR3 has 14 amino acids. Germline V gives CDR1 MDHEN, CDR2 SYDVKM. The V segment lost 6 bases and the J segment 1 base; nucleotides outside the gene matches: 4. DNA for the CDR3: TGTGCCAGCAGACATACAGGGGGCCAAGAGACCCAGTACTTC. It specifies CASRHTGGQETQYF.

The gene calls are TRBV28 and TRBJ1-5; D perhaps matches TRBD1 (6 bases). With 7 bases removed from V and 5 bases from J, the gap between germline ends came to 6 bases. CDR3 length equals 11 residues. The germline gives CDR1 MDHEN, CDR2 SYDVKM. The CDR3 nucleotides are TGTGCCAGCAAGGGGGATCAGCCCCAGCATTTT. It encodes CASKGDQPQHF.

This chain links TRBV5-4 with TRBJ2-5; D possibly corresponds to TRBD1 (5 bases). The germline V gene encodes CDR1 SGHNT and CDR2 YYREEE (reference sequence). Trimming removed 1 base from V and 1 base from J, with 11 bases in between. CDR3 length: 15 amino acids. The CDR3 nucleotides read TGTGCCAGCAGCTTGACAGGAATGGGCCAAGAGACCCAGTACTTC. This sequence encodes CASSLTGMGQETQYF. The full variable domain, in which reference TRBV5-4 and TRBJ2-5 provide the parts outside the CDR3, is ETGVTQSPTHLIKTRGQQVTLRCSSQSGHNTVSWYQQALGQGPQFIFQYYREEENGRGNFPPRFSGLQFPNYSSELNVNALELDDSALYLCASSLTGMGQETQYFGPGTRLLVL.

The V gene is TRBV2, the J gene TRBJ2-5, with 14 bases identical to TRBD2. Per germline, CDR1 SNHLY and CDR2 FYNNEI. The CDR3 totals 18 residues. Trimming took 6 bases from V and 3 from J; bases not matched to a gene: 12. The CDR3 reads CASRKDGTSGGEEETQYF. In nucleotides, the CDR3 is TGTGCCAGCAGGAAAGACGGGACTAGCGGGGGAGAAGAAGAGACCCAGTACTTC.

The V gene is TRBV5-1, the J gene TRBJ2-3; D call uncertain. V lost 5 bases to trimming and J lost 5 bases, with 12 bases between them. The CDR3 is 13 residues long. Germline loops: CDR1 SGHRS, CDR2 YFSETQ. The CDR3 loop is CASSAPVVDTQYF. The CDR3 region has the DNA TGCGCCAGCAGTGCACCGGTTGTAGATACGCAGTATTTT.

The chain joins TRBV11-2 to TRBJ2-7; 7 bases line up with TRBD1. The germline CDR1 and CDR2 sequences are SGHAT and FQNNGV. The trim removed 0 bases at V and 6 bases at J, leaving 5 bases unmatched. The CDR3 loop spans 14 amino acids. Here the CDR3 reads CASSLDRGRLEQYF. CDR3 DNA: TGTGCCAGCAGCTTAGATAGGGGGCGTCTCGAGCAGTACTTC. Drawing the rest from reference TRBV11-2 and TRBJ2-7, the complete variable domain is EAGVAQSPRYKIIEKRQSVAFWCNPISGHATLYWYQQILGQGPKLLIQFQNNGVVDDSQLPKDRFSAERLKGVDSTLKIQPAKLEDSAVYLCASSLDRGRLEQYFGPGTRLTVT.

The chain carries TRBV7-2 and TRBJ2-7; 12 nucleotides match TRBD2. With V trimmed by 3 bases and J by 1 base, 1 base remained unmatched. The CDR3 runs 15 residues. Germline CDR1 reads SGHTA; CDR2 reads FQGNSA. The CDR3: CASSFGTSGSYEQYF. The CDR3 nucleotides are TGTGCCAGCAGCTTTGGGACTAGCGGGTCCTACGAGCAGTACTTC.

J is TRBJ1-3 and V is TRBV5-6, with a weak D call TRBD1 (5 bases). The V end was cut by 4 bases, the J end by 3 bases, with 17 bases between. Germline V gene sequence: CDR1 SGHDT, CDR2 YYEEEE. This CDR3 has 16 amino acids. CDR3 in amino acids: CASSAQVTGSGNTIYF. CDR3 nucleotides: TGTGCCAGCAGCGCACAGGTCACAGGCAGTGGAAACACCATATATTTT.

The genes are TRBV4-2 and TRBJ2-3; the D call may be TRBD1 or TRBD2 (6 bases each). Germline CDR1 reads LGHNA; CDR2 reads YNFKEQ. There are 15 residues in the CDR3. Trimming pared 4 bases from V and 3 bases from J, leaving 14 bases between. The CDR3 coding sequence is TGTGCCAGCAGCCGACCCGGAGGGGGGACAGATACGCAGTATTTT. It specifies CASSRPGGGTDTQYF.

The gene calls are TRBV11-2 and TRBJ1-2, with a weak D call TRBD1 (5 bases). Germline CDR1 reads SGHAT; CDR2 reads FQNNGV. CDR3 length: 14 residues. V was trimmed by 5 bases and J by 3 bases, leaving 13 bases between them. CDR3 nucleotide sequence: TGTGCCAGCAGCACAGCTACGGGGGACTATGGCTACACCTTC. Protein product: CASSTATGDYGYTF.

V is TRBV6-1 and J is TRBJ2-5; D call uncertain. Germline loops: CDR1 MNHNS, CDR2 SASEGT. The CDR3 is 14 residues long. V was cut by 2 bases and J by 1 base, with 8 bases left in between. The CDR3, as DNA: TGTGCCAGCAGTGAAAGACGGCCCCAAGAGACCCAGTACTTC. Translated, it gives CASSERRPQETQYF.

This chain uses TRBV7-8 with TRBJ2-5; TRBD1 is a possible D gene (7 bases). The V end was cut by 3 bases, the J end by 5 bases, with 22 bases between. In germline, CDR1 is SGHVS, CDR2 FQNEAQ. CDR3 length equals 17 residues. For the CDR3, the DNA is TGTGCCAGCAGCTTCCCCCGCGGAGGGGGCGGAGCGGAGACCCAGTACTTC. Translated: CASSFPRGGGGAETQYF.

This clone was recorded once. The rearrangement joins TRBV7-2 to TRBJ2-4; 7 bases map to TRBD2. The CDR3 contains 14 residues. Germline CDR1 and CDR2: SGHTA and FQGNSA. Germline trimming cut 5 bases from V and 3 bases from J; bases unmatched to any gene: 4. This CDR3 reads CASSQREGKNIQYF. CDR3 sequence (DNA): TGTGCCAGCAGCCAGCGGGAAGGCAAAAACATTCAGTACTTC.

This chain uses TRBV5-1 with TRBJ1-1; the D gene is possibly TRBD1 (5 bases). There are 14 residues in the CDR3. Germline-derived CDR1 and CDR2 are SGHRS and YFSETQ. Deletions cut 3 bases from V and 6 bases from J, with 15 bases between. The CDR3 loop is CASSYDSLSAEAFF. The CDR3 coding sequence is TGCGCCAGCAGCTATGACAGCCTGAGTGCTGAAGCTTTCTTT.

The chain combines TRBV7-9 with TRBJ2-5; perhaps TRBD2 as D (5 bases). The V gene's germline CDR1 is SEHNR and CDR2 FQNEAQ (reference sequence). V was trimmed by 5 bases and J by 4 bases, leaving 11 bases between them. This CDR3 region has 13 residues. Here the CDR3 DNA reads TGTGCCAGCAGCGGACTGACTGGAGAGACCCAGTACTTC. Its translation is CASSGLTGETQYF.

The CDR3 DNA reads TGTGCCAGCAGTGTGGGCAATAGAGAGACCCAGTACTTC. Amino acids: CASSVGNRETQYF. The chain is built from TRBV2 and TRBJ2-5, with D unresolved. Germline values: CDR1 SNHLY, CDR2 FYNNEI. The CDR3 has 13 amino acids. V dropped 4 bases and J dropped 4 bases, with 10 bases sitting between them.